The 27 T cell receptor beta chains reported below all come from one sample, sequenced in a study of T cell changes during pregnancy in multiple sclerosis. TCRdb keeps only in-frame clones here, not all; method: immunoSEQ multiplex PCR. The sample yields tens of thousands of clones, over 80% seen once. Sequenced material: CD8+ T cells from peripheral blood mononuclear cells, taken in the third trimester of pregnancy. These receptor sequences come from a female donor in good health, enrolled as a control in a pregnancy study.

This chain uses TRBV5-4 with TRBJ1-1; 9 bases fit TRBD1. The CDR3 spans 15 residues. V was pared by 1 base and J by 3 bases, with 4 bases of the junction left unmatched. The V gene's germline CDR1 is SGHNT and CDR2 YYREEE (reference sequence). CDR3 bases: TGTGCCAGCAGCTTGTGGGACAGGGAGGACACTGAAGCTTTCTTT. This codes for CASSLWDREDTEAFF. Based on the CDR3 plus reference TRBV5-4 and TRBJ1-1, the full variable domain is ETGVTQSPTHLIKTRGQQVTLRCSSQSGHNTVSWYQQALGQGPQFIFQYYREEENGRGNFPPRFSGLQFPNYSSELNVNALELDDSALYLCASSLWDREDTEAFFGQGTRLTVV.

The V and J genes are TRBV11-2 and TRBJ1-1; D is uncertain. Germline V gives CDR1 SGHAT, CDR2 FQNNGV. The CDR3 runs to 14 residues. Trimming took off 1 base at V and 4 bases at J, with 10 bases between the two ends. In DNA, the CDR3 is TGTGCCAGCAGCTTAGGGCCCCTAGGCACTGAAGCTTTCTTT. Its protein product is CASSLGPLGTEAFF.

The CDR3 region is CAITGGDYSYEQYF. The CDR3 region has the DNA TGTGCCATTACGGGAGGGGACTACTCCTACGAGCAGTACTTC. The genes are TRBV7-9 and TRBJ2-7; 8 bases map to TRBD2. CDR3 size: 14 residues. The junction had 8 bases not matched to a gene; V was cut back by 10 bases and J by 0 bases. CDR1 is SEHNR, CDR2 FQNEAQ, per germline (reference sequence).

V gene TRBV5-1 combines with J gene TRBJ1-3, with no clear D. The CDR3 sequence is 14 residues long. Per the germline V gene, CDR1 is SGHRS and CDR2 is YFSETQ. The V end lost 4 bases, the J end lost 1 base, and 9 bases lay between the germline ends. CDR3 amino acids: CASSPGESGNTIYF. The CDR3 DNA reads TGCGCCAGCAGCCCGGGAGAGTCTGGAAACACCATATATTTT.

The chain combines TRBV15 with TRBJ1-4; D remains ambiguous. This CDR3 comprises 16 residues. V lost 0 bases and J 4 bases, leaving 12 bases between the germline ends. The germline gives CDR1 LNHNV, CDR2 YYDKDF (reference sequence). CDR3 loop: CATSRDAASYNEKLFF. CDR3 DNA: TGTGCCACCAGCAGAGATGCCGCGTCGTATAATGAAAAACTGTTTTTT.

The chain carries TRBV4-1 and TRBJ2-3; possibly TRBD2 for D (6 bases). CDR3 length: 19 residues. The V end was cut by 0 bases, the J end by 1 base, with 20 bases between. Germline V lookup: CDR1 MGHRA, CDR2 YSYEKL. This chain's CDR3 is CASSQDQIGLAGRTDTQYF. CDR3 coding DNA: TGCGCCAGCAGCCAAGATCAGATCGGCCTCGCGGGGCGCACAGATACGCAGTATTTT.

The CDR3 sequence: CASSQVSAREQYF. The CDR3 DNA follows: TGTGCCAGCAGCCAAGTTAGTGCCCGCGAGCAGTACTTC. The rearrangement uses TRBV4-2 and TRBJ2-7; D is unclear. V lost 1 base and J 6 bases, leaving 10 bases between the germline ends. Germline V CDR1 and CDR2: LGHNA, YNFKEQ. This CDR3 has 13 amino acids.

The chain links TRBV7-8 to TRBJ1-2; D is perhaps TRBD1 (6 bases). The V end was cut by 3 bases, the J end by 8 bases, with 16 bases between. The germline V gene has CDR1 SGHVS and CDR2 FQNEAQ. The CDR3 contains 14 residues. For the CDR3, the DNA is TGTGCCAGCAGCTTGGGGGCTCCAGGGGCGGGCTACACCTTC. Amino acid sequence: CASSLGAPGAGYTF.

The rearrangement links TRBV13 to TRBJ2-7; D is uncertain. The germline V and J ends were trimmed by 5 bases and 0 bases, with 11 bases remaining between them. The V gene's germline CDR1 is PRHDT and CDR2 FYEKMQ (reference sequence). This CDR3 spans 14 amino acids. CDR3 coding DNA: TGTGCCAGCAGCCTTACAGAGAGCTCCTACGAGCAGTACTTC. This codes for CASSLTESSYEQYF.

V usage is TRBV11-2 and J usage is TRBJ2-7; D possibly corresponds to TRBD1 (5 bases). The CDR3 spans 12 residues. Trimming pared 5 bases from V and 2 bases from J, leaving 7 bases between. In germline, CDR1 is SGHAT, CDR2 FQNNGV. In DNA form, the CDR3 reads TGTGCCAGCAGCCCAGGGACCTACGAGCAGTACTTC. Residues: CASSPGTYEQYF.

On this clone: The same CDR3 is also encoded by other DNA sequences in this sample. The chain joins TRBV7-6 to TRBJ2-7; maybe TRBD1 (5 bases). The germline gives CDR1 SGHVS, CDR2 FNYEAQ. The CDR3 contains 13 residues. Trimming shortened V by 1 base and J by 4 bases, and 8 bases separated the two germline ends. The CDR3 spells CASSLGQIYEQYF. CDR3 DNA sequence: TGTGCCAGCAGCTTAGGACAGATATACGAGCAGTACTTC.

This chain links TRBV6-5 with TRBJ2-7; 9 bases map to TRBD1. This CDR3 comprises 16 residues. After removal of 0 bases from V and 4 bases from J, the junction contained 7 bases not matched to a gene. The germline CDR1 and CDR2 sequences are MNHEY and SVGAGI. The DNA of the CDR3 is TGTGCCAGCAGTTACTCAGCGGACAGGGGTGGGTACGAGCAGTACTTC. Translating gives CASSYSADRGGYEQYF.

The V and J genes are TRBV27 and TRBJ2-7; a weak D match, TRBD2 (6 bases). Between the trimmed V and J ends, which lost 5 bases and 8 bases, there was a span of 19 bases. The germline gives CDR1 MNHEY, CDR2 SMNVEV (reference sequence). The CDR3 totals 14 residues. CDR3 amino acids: CASSPRDVSGQQYF. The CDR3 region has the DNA TGTGCCAGCAGTCCGCGGGACGTATCCGGGCAGCAGTACTTC.

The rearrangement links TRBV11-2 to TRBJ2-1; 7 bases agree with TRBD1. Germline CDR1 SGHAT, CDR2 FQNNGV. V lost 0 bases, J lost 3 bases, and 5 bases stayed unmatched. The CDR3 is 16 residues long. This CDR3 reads CASSLDRGQVYNEQFF. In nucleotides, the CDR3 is TGTGCCAGCAGCTTAGACAGAGGACAGGTCTACAATGAGCAGTTCTTC.

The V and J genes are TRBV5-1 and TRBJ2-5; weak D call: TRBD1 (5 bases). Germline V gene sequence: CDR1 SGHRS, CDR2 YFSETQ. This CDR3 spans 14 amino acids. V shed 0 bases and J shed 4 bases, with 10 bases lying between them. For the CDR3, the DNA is TGCGCCAGCAGCTTGGGGTCAGGGCGAGAGACCCAGTACTTC. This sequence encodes CASSLGSGRETQYF. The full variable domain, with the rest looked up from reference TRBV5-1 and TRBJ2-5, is KAGVTQTPRYLIKTRGQQVTLSCSPISGHRSVSWYQQTPGQGLQFLFEYFSETQRNKGNFPGRFSGRQFSNSRSEMNVSTLELGDSALYLCASSLGSGRETQYFGPGTRLLVL.

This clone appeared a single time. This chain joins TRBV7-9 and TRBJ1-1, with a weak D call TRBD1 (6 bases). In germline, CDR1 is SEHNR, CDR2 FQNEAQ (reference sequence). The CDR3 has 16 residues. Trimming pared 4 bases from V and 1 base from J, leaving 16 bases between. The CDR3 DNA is TGTGCCAGCAGCTCCTCTCTAATAGGGGGGAACACTGAAGCTTTCTTT. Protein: CASSSSLIGGNTEAFF.

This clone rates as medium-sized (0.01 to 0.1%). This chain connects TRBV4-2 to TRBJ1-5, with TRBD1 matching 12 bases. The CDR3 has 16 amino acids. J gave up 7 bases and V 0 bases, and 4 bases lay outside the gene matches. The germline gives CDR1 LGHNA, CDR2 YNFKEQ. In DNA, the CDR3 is TGTGCCAGCAGCCAAGATGGGACAGGGGGCGGGCAGCCCCAGCATTTT. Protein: CASSQDGTGGGQPQHF.

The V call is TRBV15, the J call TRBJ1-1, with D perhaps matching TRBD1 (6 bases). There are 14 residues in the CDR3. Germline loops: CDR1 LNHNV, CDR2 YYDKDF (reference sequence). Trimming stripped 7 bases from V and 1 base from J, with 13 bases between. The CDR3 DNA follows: TGTGCCACCAACGGACAGCTCGGGAACACTGAAGCTTTCTTT. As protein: CATNGQLGNTEAFF.

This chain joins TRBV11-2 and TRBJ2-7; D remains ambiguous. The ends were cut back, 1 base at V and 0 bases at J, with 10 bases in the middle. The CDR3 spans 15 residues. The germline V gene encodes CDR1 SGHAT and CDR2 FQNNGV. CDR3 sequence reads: CASSLGYSPSYEQYF. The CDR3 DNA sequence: TGTGCCAGCAGCTTAGGTTACAGCCCCTCCTACGAGCAGTACTTC.

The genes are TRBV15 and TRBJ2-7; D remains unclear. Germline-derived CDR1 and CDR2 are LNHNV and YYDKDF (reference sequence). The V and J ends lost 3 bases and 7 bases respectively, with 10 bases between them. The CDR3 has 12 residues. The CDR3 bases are TGTGCCACCAGCAGCTCCTCGGGTGAGCAGTACTTC. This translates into CATSSSSGEQYF.

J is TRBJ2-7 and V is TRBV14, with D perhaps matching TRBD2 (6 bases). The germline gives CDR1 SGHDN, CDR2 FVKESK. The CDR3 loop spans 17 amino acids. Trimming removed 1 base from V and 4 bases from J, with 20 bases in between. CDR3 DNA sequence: TGTGCCAGCAGCCAAGGAGGAGGGGCCTTCTTTGGGTACGAGCAGTACTTC. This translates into CASSQGGGAFFGYEQYF.

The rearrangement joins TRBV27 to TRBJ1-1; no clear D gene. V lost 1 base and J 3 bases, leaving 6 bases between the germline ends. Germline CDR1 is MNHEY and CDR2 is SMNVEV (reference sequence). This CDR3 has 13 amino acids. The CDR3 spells CASSLYRDTEAFF. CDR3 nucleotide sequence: TGTGCCAGCAGTTTATATCGGGACACTGAAGCTTTCTTT.

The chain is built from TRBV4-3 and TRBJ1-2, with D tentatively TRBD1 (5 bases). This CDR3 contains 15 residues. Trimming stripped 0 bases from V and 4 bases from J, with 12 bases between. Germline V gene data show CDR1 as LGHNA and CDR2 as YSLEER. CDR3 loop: CASSQDRGNTYGYTF. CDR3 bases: TGCGCCAGCAGCCAAGATAGGGGCAACACCTATGGCTACACCTTC.

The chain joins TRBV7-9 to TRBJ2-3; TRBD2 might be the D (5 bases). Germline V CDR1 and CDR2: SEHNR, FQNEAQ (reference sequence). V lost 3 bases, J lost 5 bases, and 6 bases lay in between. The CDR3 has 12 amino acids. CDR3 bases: TGTGCCAGCAGCTTCGGAGGAGATACGCAGTATTTT. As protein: CASSFGGDTQYF.

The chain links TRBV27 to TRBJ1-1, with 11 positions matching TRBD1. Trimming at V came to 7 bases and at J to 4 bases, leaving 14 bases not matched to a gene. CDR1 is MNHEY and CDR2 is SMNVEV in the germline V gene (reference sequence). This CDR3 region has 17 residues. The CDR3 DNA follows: TGTGCCAGCATTCCGGGACAGGGGGTTTCCAGGAGCACTGAAGCTTTCTTT. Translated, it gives CASIPGQGVSRSTEAFF.

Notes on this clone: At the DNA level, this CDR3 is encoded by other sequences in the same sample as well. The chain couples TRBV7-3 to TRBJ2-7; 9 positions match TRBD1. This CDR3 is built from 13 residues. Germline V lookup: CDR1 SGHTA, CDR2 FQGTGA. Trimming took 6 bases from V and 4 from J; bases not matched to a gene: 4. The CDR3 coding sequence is TGTGCCAGCAGTCCCGGACAGGGGTACGAGCAGTACTTC. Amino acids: CASSPGQGYEQYF.

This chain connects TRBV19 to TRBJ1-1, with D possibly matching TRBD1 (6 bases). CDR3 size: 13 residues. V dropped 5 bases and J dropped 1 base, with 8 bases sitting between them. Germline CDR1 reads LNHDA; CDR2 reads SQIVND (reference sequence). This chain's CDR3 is CASSLGQNTEAFF. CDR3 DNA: TGTGCCAGTAGTCTGGGACAGAACACTGAAGCTTTCTTT.